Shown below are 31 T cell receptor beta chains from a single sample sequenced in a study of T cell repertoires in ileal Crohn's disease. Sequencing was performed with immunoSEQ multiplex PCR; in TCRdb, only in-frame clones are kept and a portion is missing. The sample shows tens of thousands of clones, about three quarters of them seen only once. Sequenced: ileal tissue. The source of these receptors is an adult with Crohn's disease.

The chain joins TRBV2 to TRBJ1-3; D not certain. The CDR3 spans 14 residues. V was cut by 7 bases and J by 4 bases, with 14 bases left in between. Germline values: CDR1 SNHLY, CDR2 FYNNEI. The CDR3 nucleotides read TGTGCCAGCACCTCACGGGGTCACGGAAACACCATATATTTT. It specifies CASTSRGHGNTIYF.

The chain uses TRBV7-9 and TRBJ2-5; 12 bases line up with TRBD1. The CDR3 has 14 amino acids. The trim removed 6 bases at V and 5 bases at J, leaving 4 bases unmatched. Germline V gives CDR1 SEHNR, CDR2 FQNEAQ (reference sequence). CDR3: CASRGQGAGETQYF. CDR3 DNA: TGTGCCAGCAGGGGACAGGGGGCCGGGGAGACCCAGTACTTC.

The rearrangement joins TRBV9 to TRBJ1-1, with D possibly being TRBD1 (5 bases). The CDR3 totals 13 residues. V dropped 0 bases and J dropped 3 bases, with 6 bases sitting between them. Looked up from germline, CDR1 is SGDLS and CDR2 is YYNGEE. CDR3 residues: CASSVGGDTEAFF. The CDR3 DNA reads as TGTGCCAGCAGCGTAGGGGGGGACACTGAAGCTTTCTTT.

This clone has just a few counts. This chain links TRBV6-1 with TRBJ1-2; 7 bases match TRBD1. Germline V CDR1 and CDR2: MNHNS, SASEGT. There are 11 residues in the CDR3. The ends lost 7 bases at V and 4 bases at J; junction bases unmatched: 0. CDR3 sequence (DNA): TGTGCCAGCACAGGGGGCTATGGCTACACCTTC. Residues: CASTGGYGYTF.

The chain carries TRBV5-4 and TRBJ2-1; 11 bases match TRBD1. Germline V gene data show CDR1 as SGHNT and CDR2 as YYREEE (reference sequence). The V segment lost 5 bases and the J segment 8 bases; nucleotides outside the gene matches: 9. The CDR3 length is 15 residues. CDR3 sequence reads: CASSYGQGAQYEQFF. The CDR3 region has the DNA TGTGCCAGCAGTTATGGACAGGGGGCGCAGTATGAGCAGTTCTTC.

CDR3 sequence: CASRYTGGTNEKLFF. CDR3 coding DNA: TGTGCCAGCAGATATACAGGGGGCACTAATGAAAAACTGTTTTTT. This chain joins TRBV27 and TRBJ1-4; 9 nucleotides align to TRBD1. The ends lost 6 bases at V and 2 bases at J; junction bases unmatched: 4. Germline V CDR1 and CDR2: MNHEY, SMNVEV (reference sequence). CDR3 length: 15 residues. The whole variable domain, filled in from reference TRBV27 and TRBJ1-4, reads EAQVTQNPRYLITVTGKKLTVTCSQNMNHEYMSWYRQDPGLGLRQIYYSMNVEVTDKGDVPEGYKVSRKEKRNFPLILESPSPNQTSLYFCASRYTGGTNEKLFFGSGTQLSVL.

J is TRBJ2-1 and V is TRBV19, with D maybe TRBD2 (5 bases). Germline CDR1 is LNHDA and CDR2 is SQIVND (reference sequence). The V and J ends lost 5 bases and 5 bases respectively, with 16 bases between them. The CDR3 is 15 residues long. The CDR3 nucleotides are TGTGCCAGTAGTCTAATGGGGATCGGGAACAATGAGCAGTTCTTC. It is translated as CASSLMGIGNNEQFF.

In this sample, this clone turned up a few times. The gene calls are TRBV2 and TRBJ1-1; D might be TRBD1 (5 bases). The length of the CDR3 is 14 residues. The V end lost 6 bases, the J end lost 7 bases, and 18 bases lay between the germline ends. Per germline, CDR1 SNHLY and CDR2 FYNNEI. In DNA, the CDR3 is TGTGCCAGCAGCCAAGGGGTCGGTAGGCGTGAAGCTTTCTTT. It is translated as CASSQGVGRREAFF.

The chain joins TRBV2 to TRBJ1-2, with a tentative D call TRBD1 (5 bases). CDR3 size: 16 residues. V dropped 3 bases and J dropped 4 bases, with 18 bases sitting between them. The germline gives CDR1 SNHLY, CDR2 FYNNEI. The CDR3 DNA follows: TGTGCCAGCAGTGAGACGATTGGGGCGAGTCGCTATGGCTACACCTTC. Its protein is CASSETIGASRYGYTF.

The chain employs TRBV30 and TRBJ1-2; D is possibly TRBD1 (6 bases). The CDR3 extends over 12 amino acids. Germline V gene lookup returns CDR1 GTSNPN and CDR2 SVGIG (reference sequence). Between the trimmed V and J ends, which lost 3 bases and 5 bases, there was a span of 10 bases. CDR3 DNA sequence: TGTGCCTGGAGCGGGGGGACATATGGCTACACCTTC. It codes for CAWSGGTYGYTF.

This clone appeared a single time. The CDR3 reads CASSYLPPGYNEKLFF. CDR3 bases: TGTGCCAGCAGTTACCTTCCCCCAGGTTATAATGAAAAACTGTTTTTT. This rearrangement joins TRBV6-5 to TRBJ1-4; no firm D call. With 2 bases removed from V and 4 bases from J, the gap between germline ends came to 14 bases. The germline gives CDR1 MNHEY, CDR2 SVGAGI. The CDR3 spans 16 residues.

The CDR3 protein is CASRGQTNEKLFF. CDR3 nucleotide sequence: TGTGCCAGCCGCGGACAAACTAATGAAAAACTGTTTTTT. The chain is built from TRBV6-1 and TRBJ1-4; the D gene is possibly TRBD1 (5 bases). Germline loops: CDR1 MNHNS, CDR2 SASEGT. This CDR3 has 13 amino acids. V lost 8 bases to trimming and J lost 1 base, with 8 bases between them.

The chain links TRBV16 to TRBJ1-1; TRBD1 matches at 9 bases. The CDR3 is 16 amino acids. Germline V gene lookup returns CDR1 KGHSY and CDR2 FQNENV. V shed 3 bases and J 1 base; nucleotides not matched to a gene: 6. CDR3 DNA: TGTGCCAGCAGCCACCTGGACAGGGGCCAGAACACTGAAGCTTTCTTT. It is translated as CASSHLDRGQNTEAFF.

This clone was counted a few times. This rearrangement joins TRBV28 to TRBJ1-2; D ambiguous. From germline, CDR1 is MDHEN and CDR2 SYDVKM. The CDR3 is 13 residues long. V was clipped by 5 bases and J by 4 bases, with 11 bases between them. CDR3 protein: CASSPSYPYGYTF. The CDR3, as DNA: TGTGCCAGCAGTCCTAGCTATCCCTATGGCTACACCTTC.

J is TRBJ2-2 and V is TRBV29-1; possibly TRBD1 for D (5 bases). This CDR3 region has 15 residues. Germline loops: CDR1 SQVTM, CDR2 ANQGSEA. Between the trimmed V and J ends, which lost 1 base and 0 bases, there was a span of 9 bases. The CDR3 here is CSVEAARANTGELFF. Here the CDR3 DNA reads TGCAGCGTTGAAGCAGCCAGGGCGAACACCGGGGAGCTGTTTTTT.

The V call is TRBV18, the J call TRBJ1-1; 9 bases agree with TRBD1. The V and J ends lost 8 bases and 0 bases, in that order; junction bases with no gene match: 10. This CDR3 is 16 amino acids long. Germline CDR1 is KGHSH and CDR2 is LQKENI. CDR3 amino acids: CASVLGQGSLNTEAFF. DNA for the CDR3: TGTGCCAGCGTTTTGGGACAGGGCTCATTGAACACTGAAGCTTTCTTT.

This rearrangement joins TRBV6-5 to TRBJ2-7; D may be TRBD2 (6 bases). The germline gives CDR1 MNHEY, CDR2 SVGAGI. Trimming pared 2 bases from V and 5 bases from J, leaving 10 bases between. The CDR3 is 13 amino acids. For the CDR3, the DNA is TGTGCCAGCAGTTACGGAGGGTCTCACGAGCAGTACTTC. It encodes CASSYGGSHEQYF.

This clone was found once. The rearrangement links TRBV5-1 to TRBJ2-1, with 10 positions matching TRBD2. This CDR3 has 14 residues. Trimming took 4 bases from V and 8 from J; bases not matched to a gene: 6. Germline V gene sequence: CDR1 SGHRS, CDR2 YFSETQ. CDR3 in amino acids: CASSPGLARYEQFF. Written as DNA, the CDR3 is TGCGCCAGCAGCCCGGGACTAGCGCGATATGAGCAGTTCTTC.

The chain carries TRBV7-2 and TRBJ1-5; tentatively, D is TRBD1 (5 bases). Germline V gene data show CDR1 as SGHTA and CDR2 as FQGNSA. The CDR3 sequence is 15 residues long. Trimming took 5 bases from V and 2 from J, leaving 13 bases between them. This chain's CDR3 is CASSLRGSGNQPQHF. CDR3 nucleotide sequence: TGTGCCAGCAGCCTAAGGGGCAGTGGCAATCAGCCCCAGCATTTT.

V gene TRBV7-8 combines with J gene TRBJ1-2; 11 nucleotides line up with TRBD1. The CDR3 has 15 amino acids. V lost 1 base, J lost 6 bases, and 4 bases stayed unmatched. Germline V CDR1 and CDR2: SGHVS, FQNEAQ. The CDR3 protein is CASSLGGTGGNGYTF. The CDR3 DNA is TGTGCCAGCAGCTTAGGGGGGACAGGGGGGAATGGCTACACCTTC.

The CDR3 DNA sequence: TGTGCCAGCAGGGCGGTGGAGGTCGGGGAGCTGTTTTTT. Protein: CASRAVEVGELFF. The rearrangement links TRBV6-1 to TRBJ2-2; a weak D match, TRBD2 (5 bases). Germline-derived CDR1 and CDR2 are MNHNS and SASEGT. Trimming left V 6 bases short and J 7 bases short, with 12 bases between. The CDR3 extends over 13 amino acids.

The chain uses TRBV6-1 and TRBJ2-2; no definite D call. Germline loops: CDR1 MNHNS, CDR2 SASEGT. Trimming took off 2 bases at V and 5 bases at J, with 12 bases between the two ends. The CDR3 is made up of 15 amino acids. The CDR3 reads CASSEISALTGELFF. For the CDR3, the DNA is TGTGCCAGCAGTGAAATCTCAGCGCTTACCGGGGAGCTGTTTTTT.

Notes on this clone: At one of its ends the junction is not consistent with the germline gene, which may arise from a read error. DNA for the CDR3: TGTGCCAGCTCACCAGGGGAGTTGACTGGAGCTTTCTTT. Its protein is CASSPGELTGAFF. This rearrangement joins TRBV18 to TRBJ1-1; D gene unclear. CDR3 length equals 13 residues. Germline CDR1 and CDR2: KGHSH and LQKENI.

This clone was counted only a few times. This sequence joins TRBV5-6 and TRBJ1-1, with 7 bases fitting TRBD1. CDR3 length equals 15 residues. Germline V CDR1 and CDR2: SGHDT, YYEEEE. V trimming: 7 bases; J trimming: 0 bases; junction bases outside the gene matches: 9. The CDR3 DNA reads TGTGCCAGCCGAGAAGGGGGCTTTTTGAACACTGAAGCTTTCTTT. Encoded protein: CASREGGFLNTEAFF.

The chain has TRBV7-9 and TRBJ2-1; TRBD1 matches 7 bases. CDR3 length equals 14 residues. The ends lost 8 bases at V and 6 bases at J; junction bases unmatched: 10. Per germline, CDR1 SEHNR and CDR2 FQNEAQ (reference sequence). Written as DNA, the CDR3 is TGTGCCAGCTACAGGGGTCAGACAGGCAATGAGCAGTTCTTC. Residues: CASYRGQTGNEQFF.

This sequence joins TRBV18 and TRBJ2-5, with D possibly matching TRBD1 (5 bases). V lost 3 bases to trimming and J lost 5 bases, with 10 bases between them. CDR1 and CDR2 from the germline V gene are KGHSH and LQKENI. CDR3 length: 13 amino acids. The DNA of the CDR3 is TGTGCCAGCTCACCTAGACAGAGGGAGACCCAGTACTTC. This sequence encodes CASSPRQRETQYF.

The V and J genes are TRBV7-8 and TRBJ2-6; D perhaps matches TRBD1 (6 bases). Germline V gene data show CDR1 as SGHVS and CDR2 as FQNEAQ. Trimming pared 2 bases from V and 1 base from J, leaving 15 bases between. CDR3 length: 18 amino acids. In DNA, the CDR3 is TGTGCCAGCAGCTTAAGTGACAGGTTTGGGTCTGGGGCCAACGTCCTGACTTTC. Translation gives CASSLSDRFGSGANVLTF.

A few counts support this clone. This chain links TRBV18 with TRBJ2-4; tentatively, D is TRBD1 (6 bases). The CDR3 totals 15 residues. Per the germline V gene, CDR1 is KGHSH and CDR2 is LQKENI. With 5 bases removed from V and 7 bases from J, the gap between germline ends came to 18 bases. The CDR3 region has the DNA TGTGCCAGCTCATCGATCGGACTTCAGGGGAACATTCAGTACTTC. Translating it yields CASSSIGLQGNIQYF.

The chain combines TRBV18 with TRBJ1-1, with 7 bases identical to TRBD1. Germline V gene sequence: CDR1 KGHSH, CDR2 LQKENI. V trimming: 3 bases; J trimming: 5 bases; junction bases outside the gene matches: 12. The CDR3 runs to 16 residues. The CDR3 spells CASSPRQGGVATEAFF. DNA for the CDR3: TGTGCCAGCTCACCGAGACAGGGAGGTGTGGCGACTGAAGCTTTCTTT. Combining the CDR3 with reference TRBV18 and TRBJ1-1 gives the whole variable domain NAGVMQNPRHLVRRRGQEARLRCSPMKGHSHVYWYRQLPEEGLKFMVYLQKENIIDESGMPKERFSAEFPKEGPSILRIQQVVRGDSAAYFCASSPRQGGVATEAFFGQGTRLTVV.

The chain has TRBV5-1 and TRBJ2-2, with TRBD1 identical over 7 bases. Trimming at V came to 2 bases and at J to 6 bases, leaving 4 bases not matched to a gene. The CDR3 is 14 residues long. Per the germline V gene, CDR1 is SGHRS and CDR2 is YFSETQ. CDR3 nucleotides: TGCGCCAGCAGCTTAAGTCAGGGGGCCGGGGAGCTGTTTTTT. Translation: CASSLSQGAGELFF.

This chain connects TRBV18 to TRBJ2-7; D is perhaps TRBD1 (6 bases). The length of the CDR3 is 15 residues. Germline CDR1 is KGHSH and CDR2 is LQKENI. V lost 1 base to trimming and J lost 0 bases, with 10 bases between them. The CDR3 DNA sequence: TGTGCCAGCTCACCACGGGGACAAAACTCCTACGAGCAGTACTTC. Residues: CASSPRGQNSYEQYF.